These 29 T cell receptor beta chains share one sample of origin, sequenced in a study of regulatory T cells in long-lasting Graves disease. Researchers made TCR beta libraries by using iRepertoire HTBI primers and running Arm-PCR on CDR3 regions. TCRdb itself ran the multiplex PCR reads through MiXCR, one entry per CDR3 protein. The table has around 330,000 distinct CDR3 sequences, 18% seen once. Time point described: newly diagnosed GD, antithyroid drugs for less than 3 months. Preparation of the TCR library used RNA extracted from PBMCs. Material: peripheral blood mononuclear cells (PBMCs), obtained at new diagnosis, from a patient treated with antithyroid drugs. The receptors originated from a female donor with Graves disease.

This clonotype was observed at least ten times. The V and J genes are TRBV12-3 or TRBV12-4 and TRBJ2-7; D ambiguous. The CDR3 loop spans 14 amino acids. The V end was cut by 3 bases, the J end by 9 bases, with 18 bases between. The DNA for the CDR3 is TGTGCCAGCAGTTTCGGGTCGTATACGAGTGGGCAGTACTTC. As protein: CASSFGSYTSGQYF.

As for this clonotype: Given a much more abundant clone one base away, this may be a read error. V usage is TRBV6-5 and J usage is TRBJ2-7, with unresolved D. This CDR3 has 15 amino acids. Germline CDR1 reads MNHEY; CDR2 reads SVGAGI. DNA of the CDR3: TGTACCAGCAGTTACGCGGACGAGAGCTCCTACGAGCAGTACTTC. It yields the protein CTSSYADESSYEQYF.

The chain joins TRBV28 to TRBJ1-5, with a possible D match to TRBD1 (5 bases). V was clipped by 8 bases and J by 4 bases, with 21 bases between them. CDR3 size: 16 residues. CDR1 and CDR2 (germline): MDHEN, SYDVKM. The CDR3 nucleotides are TGTGCCAGCTCCACTGTCGGGGCAGACATGAATCAGCCCCAGCATTTT. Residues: CASSTVGADMNQPQHF.

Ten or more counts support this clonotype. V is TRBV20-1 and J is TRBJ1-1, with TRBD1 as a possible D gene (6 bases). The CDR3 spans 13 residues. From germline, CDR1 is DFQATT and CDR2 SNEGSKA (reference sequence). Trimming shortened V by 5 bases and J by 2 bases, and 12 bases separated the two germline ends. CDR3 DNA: TGCAGTGCTTCGGACAGATTTAACACTGAAGCTTTCTTT. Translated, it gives CSASDRFNTEAFF.

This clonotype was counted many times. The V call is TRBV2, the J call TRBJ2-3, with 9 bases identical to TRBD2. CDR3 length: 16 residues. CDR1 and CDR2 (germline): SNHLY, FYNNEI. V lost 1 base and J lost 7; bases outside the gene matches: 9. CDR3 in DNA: TGTGCCAGCAGTGAAGGGGGTAGCGGGAGAAGGAATACGCAGTATTTT. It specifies CASSEGGSGRRNTQYF.

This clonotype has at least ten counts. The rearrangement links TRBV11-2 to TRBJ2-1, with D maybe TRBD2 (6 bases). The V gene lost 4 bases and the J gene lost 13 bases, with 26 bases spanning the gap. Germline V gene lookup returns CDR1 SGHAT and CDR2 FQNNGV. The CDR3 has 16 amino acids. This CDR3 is CASSYGPIDPQEGQFF. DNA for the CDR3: TGTGCCAGCAGCTACGGGCCGATAGATCCCCAGGAGGGACAGTTCTTC.

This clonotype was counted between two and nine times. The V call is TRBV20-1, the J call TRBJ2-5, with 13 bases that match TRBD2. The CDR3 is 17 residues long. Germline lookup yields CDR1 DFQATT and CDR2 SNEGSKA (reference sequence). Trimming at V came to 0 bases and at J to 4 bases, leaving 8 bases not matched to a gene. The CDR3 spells CSARDGLAGEVGETQYF. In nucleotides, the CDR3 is TGCAGTGCTAGAGATGGACTAGCGGGAGAGGTGGGAGAGACCCAGTACTTC.

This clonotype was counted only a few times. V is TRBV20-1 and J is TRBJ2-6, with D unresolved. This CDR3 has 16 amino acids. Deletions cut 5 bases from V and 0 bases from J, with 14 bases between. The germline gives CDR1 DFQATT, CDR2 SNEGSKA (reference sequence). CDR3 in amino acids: CSAPRWSGSGANVLTF. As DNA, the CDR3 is TGCAGTGCTCCACGTTGGTCAGGCTCTGGGGCCAACGTCCTGACTTTC.

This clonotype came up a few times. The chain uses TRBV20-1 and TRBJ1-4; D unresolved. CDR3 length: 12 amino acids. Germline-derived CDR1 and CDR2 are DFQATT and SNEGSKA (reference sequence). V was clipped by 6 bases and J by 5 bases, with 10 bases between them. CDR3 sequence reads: CSAAGENEKLFF. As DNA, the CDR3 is TGCAGTGCGGCAGGTGAAAATGAAAAACTGTTTTTT.

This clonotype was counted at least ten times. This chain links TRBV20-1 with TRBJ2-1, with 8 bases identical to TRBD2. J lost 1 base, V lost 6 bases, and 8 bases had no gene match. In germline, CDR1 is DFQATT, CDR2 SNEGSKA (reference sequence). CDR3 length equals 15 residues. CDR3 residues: CSARGGGGSYNEQFF. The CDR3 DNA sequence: TGCAGTGCCCGGGGGGGAGGCGGGTCCTACAATGAGCAGTTCTTC.

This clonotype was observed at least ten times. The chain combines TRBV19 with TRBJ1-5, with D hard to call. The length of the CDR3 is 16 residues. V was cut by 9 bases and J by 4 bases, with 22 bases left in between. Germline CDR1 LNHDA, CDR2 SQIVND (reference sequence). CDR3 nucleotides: TGTGCCAGCAGCACCGTTGCCATCGGCAGTAATCAGCCCCAGCATTTT. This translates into CASSTVAIGSNQPQHF.

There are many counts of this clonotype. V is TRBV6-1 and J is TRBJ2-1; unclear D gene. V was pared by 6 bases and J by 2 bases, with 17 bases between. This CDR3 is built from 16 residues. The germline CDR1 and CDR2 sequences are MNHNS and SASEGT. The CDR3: CASSSQRISPYNEQFF. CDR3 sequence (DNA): TGTGCCAGCAGCTCCCAACGCATCAGCCCCTACAATGAGCAGTTCTTC.

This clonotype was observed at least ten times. The CDR3 spells CASSNPSGSSYEQYF. The CDR3 DNA sequence: TGTGCCAGTAGTAATCCTAGCGGGAGCTCCTACGAGCAGTACTTC. The chain has TRBV19 and TRBJ2-7; TRBD2 matches at 10 bases. With V trimmed by 4 bases and J by 0 bases, 3 bases remained unmatched. The CDR3 loop spans 15 amino acids. Germline V gene sequence: CDR1 LNHDA, CDR2 SQIVND (reference sequence). The full variable domain, its missing parts supplied by reference TRBV19 and TRBJ2-7, is DGGITQSPKYLFRKEGQNVTLSCEQNLNHDAMYWYRQDPGQGLRLIYYSQIVNDFQKGDIAEGYSVSREKKESFPLTVTSAQKNPTAFYLCASSNPSGSSYEQYFGPGTRLTVT.

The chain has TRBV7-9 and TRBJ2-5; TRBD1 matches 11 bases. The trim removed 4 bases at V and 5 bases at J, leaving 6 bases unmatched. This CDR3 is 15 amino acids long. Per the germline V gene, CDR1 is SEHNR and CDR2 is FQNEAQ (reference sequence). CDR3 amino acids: CASSSGQGAEETQYF. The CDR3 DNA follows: TGTGCCAGCAGCTCTGGACAGGGGGCGGAGGAGACCCAGTACTTC. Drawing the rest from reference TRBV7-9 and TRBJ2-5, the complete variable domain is DTGVSQNPRHKITKRGQNVTFRCDPISEHNRLYWYRQTLGQGPEFLTYFQNEAQLEKSRLLSDRFSAERPKGSFSTLEIQRTEQGDSAMYLCASSSGQGAEETQYFGPGTRLLVL.

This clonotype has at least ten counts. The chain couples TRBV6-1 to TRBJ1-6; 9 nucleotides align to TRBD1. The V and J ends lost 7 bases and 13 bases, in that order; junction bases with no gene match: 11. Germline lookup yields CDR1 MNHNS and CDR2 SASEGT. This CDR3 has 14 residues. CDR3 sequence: CASTSGDRASPLHF. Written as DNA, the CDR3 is TGTGCCAGCACCTCAGGGGACAGGGCATCGCCCCTCCACTTT.

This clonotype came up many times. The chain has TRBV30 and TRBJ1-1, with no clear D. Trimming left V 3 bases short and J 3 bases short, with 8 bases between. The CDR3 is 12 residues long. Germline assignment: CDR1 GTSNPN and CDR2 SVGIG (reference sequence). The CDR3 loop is CAWRQLDTEAFF. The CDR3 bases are TGTGCCTGGAGACAACTGGACACTGAAGCTTTCTTT.

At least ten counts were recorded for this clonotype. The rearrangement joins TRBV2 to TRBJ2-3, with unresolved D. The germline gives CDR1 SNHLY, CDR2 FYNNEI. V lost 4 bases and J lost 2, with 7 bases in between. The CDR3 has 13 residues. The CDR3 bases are TGTGCCAGCAGTGGCGTTTCCACAGATACGCAGTATTTT. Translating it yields CASSGVSTDTQYF.

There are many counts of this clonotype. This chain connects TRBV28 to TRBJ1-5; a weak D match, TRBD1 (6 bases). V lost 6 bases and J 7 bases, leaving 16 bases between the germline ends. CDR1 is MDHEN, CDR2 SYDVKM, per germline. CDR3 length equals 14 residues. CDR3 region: CASSQTGTLQPQHF. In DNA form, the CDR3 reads TGTGCCAGCAGCCAGACCGGGACATTACAGCCCCAGCATTTT.

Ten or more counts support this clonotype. The chain's CDR3 is CASSASGGADTQYF. DNA of the CDR3: TGTGCCAGCAGTGCTAGCGGGGGGGCAGATACGCAGTATTTT. V is TRBV12-3 or TRBV12-4 and J is TRBJ2-3; 12 bases are a match to TRBD2. J lost 4 bases, V lost 5 bases, and 1 base had no gene match. There are 14 residues in the CDR3.

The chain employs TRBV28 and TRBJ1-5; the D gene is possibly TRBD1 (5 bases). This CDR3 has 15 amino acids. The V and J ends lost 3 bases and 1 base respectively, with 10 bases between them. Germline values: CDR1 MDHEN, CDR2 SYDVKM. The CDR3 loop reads CASSFAGRSNQPQHF. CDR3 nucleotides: TGTGCCAGCAGTTTCGCAGGGAGGAGCAATCAGCCCCAGCATTTT. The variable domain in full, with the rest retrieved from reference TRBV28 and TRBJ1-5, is DVKVTQSSRYLVKRTGEKVFLECVQDMDHENMFWYRQDPGLGLRLIYFSYDVKMKEKGDIPEGYSVSREKKERFSLILESASTNQTSMYLCASSFAGRSNQPQHFGDGTRLSIL.

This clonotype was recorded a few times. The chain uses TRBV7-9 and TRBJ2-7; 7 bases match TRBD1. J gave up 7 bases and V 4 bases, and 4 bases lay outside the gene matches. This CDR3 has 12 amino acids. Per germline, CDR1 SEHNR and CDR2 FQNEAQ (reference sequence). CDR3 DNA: TGTGCCAGCAGCTACAGGGGTGGGGAGCAGTACTTC. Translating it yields CASSYRGGEQYF.

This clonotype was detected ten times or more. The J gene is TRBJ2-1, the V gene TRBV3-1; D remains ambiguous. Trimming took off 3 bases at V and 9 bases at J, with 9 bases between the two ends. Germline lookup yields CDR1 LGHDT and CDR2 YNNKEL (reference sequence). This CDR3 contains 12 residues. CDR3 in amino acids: CASSHLRLEQFF. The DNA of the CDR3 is TGTGCCAGCAGCCATCTAAGACTTGAGCAGTTCTTC.

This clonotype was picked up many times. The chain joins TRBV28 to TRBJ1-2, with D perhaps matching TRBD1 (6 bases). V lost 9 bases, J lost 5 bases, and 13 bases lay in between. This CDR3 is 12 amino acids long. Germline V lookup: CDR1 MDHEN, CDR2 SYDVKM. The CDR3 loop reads CASQGSGYGYTF. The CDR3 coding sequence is TGTGCCAGTCAGGGGTCCGGGTATGGCTACACCTTC.

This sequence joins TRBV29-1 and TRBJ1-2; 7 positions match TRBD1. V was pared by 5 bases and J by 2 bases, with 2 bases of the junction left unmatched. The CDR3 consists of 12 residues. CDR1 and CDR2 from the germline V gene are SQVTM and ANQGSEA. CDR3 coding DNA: TGCAGCGTTCGACAGGGAAACTATGGCTACACCTTC. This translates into CSVRQGNYGYTF. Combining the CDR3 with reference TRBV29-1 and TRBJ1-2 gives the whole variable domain SAVISQKPSRDICQRGTSLTIQCQVDSQVTMMFWYRQQPGQSLTLIATANQGSEATYESGFVIDKFPISRPNLTFSTLTVSNMSPEDSSIYLCSVRQGNYGYTFGSGTRLTVV.

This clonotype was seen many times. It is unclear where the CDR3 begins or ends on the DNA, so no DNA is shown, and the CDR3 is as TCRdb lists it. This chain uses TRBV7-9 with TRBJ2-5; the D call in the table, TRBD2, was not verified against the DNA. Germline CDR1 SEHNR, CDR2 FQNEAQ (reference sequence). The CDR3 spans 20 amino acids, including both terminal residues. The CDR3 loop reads CASSSLSGRAHDYFGETQYF.

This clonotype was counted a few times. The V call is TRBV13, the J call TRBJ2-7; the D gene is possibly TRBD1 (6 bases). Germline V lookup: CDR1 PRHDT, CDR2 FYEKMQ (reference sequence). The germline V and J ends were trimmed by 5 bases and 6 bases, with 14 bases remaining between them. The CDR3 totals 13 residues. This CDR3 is CASSRTDLVEQYF. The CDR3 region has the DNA TGTGCCAGCAGCCGGACAGATTTAGTCGAGCAGTACTTC.

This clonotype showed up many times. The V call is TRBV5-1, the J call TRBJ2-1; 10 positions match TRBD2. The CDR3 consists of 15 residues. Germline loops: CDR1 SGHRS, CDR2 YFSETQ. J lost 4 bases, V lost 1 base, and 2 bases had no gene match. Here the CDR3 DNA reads TGCGCCAGCAGCTTGTCGACTAGCGGGTACAATGAGCAGTTCTTC. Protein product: CASSLSTSGYNEQFF. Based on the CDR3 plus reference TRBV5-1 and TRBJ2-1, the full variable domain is KAGVTQTPRYLIKTRGQQVTLSCSPISGHRSVSWYQQTPGQGLQFLFEYFSETQRNKGNFPGRFSGRQFSNSRSEMNVSTLELGDSALYLCASSLSTSGYNEQFFGPGTRLTVL.

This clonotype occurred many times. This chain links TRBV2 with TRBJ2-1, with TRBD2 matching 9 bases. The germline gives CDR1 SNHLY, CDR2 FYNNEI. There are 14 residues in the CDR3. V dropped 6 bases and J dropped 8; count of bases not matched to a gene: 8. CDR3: CASRSGRSWHEQFF. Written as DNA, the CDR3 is TGTGCCAGCAGAAGCGGGAGGAGTTGGCATGAGCAGTTCTTC. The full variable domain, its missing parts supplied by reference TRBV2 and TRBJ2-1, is EPEVTQTPSHQVTQMGQEVILRCVPISNHLYFYWYRQILGQKVEFLVSFYNNEISEKSEIFDDQFSVERPDGSNFTLKIRSTKLEDSAMYFCASRSGRSWHEQFFGPGTRLTVL.

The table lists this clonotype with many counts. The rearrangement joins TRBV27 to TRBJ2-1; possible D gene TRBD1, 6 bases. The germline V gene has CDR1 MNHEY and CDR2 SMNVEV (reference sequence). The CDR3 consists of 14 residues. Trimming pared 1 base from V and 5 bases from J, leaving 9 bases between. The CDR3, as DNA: TGTGCCAGCAGTTTATTGGACAGTAACAATGAGCAGTTCTTC. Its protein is CASSLLDSNNEQFF.